This T cell receptor beta chain was observed in a study of lung T cells in sarcoidosis with Löfgren's syndrome. About the study: Bronchoalveolar lavage fluid in sarcoidosis accumulates CD4+ T cells. Study-wide results and limits: These T cells possibly recognize a putative, unidentified sarcoidosis-associated antigen. TRAV12-1 and TRBV2 were reportedly most expanded in Löfgren's patients. TRBV2 was the preferred pairing partner of TRAV12-1, with similar CDR3s.

TCRdb analysed the reads with MiXCR anew, one entry per CDR3 protein. The data contain about 9,400 distinct CDR3 sequences, roughly 21% of them singletons. This clonotype was counted at least ten times. The antigen remains undetermined. V lost 8 bases and J 0 bases, leaving 20 bases between the germline ends. Germline V CDR1 and CDR2: MDHEN, SYDVKM. The CDR3 length is 17 residues. The clonotype was recovered from a human donor with sarcoidosis (Löfgren's syndrome or another form), or a control subject (not recorded which). Sequenced material: CD4+ T cells from bronchoalveolar lavage. The gene calls are TRBV28 and TRBJ1-5, with D maybe TRBD1 (5 bases). The CDR3 reads CASVGGSFFYSNQPQHF. In nucleotides, the CDR3 is TGTGCCAGCGTGGGGGGGTCCTTTTTCTATAGCAATCAGCCCCAGCATTTT.